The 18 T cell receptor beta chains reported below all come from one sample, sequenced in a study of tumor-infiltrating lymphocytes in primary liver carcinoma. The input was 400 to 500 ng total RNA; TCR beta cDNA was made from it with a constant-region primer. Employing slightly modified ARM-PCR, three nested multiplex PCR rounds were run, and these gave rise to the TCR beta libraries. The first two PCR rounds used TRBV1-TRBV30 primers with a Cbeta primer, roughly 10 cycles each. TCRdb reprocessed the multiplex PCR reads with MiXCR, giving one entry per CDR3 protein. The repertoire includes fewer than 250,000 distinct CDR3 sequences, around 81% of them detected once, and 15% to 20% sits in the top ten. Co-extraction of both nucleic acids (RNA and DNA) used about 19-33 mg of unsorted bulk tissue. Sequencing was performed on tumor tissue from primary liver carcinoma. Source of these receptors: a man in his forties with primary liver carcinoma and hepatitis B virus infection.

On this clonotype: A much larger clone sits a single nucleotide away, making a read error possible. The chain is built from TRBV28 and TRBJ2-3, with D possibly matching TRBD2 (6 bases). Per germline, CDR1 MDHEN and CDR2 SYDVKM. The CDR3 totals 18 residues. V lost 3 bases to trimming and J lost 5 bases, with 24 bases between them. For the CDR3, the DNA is TGTGCCAGCAGTTTCCTCCGCGCTAGCGCCCGACGTATAGATACGCAGTATTTT. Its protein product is CASSFLRASARRIDTQYF.

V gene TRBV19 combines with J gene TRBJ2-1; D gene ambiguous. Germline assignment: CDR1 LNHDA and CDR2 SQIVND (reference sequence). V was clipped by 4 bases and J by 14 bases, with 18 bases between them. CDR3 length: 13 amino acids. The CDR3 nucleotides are TGTGCCAGTAGTACAAGAGCGTACGCCCCGGAGTTCTTC. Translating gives CASSTRAYAPEFF.

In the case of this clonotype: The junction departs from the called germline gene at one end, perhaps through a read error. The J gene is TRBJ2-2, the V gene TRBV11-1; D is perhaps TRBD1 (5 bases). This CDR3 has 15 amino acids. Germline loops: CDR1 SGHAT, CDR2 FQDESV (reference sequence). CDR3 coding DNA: TGTGCCAGTATCTATACAGGACCTTTCTCCGGAGAGCTGTTTTTT. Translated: CASIYTGPFSGELFF. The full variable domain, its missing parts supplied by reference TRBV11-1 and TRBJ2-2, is EAEVAQSPRYKITEKSQAVAFWCDPISGHATLYWYRQILGQGPELLVQFQDESVVDDSQLPKDRFSAERLKGVDSTLKIQPAELGDSAMYLCASIYTGPFSGELFFGEGSRLTVL.

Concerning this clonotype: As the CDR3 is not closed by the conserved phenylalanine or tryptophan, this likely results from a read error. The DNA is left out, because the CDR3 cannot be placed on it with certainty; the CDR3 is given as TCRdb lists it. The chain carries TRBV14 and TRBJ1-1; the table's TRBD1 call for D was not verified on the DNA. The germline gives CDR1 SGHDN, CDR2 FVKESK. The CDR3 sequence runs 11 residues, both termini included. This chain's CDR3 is CASSFEGAVFS.

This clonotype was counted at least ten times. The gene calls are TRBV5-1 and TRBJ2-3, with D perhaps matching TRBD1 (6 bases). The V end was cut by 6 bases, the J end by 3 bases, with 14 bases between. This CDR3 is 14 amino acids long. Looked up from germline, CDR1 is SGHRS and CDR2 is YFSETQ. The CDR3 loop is CASNGLGTTDTQYF. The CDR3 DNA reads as TGCGCCAGCAACGGGTTGGGGACAACAGATACGCAGTATTTT.

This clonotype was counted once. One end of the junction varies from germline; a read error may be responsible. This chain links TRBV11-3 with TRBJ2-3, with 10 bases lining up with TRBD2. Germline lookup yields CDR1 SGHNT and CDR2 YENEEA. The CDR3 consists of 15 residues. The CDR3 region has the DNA TGTACCAGGAGCTTTAGCGGGAGGCGGACAGATACGCGGTATTTT. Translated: CTRSFSGRRTDTRYF.

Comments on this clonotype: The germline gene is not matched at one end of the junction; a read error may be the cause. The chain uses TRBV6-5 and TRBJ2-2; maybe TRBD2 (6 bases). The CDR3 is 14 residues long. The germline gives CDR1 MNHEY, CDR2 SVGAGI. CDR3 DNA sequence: TGTGCCCGCAGTTGCTCGAGGAAACGGGAGAAGCTGTTTTTT. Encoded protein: CARSCSRKREKLFF.

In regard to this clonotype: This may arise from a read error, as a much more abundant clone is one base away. CDR3 sequence: CASSSVTRTPNNEQFF. The DNA for the CDR3 is TGTGCCAGCAGCTCTGTTACCCGAACACCCAACAATGAGCAGTTCTTC. The V call is TRBV7-9, the J call TRBJ2-1; D uncertain. Trimming cost V 4 bases and J 5 bases, with 18 bases left between them. Germline CDR1 is SEHNR and CDR2 is FQNEAQ (reference sequence). The CDR3 length is 16 residues.

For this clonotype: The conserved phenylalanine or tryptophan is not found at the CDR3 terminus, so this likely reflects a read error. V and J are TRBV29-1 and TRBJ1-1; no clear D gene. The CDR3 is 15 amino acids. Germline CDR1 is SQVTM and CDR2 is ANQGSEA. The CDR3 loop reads CGGVPGWAMNTEAFS. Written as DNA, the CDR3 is TGCGGCGGGGTCCCAGGTTGGGCCATGAACACTGAAGCTTTCTCT.

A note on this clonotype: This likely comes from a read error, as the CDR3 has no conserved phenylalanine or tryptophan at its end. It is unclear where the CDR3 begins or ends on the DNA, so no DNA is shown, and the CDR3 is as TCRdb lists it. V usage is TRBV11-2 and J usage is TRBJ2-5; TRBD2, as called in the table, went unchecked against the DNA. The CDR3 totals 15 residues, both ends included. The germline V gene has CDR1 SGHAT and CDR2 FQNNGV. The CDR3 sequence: CACSRWTGPAETQHY.

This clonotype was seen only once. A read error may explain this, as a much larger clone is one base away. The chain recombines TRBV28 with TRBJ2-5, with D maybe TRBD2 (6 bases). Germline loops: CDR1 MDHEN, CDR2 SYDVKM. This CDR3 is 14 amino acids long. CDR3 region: CATQPEGGQETEYF. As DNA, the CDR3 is TGTGCCACCCAACCGGAGGGAGGCCAAGAGACCGAGTACTTC.

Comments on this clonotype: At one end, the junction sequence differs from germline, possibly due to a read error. Here the CDR3 reads CCVRSGGAYGNTF. The DNA for the CDR3 is TGCTGCGTCCGATCAGGGGGCGCCTATGGCAACACATTC. The chain recombines TRBV29-1 with TRBJ1-2; 8 bases align to TRBD1. CDR1 is SQVTM, CDR2 ANQGSEA, per germline. The CDR3 has 13 residues.

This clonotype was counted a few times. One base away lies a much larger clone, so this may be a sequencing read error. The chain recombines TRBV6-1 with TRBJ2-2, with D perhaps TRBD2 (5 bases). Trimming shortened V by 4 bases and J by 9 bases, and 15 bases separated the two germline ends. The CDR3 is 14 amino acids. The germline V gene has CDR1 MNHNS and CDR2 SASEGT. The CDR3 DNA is TGTGCCAGCAGTGGTGCTAGCAGCGCCAGGGAGCTGTTTTTT. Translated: CASSGASSARELFF.

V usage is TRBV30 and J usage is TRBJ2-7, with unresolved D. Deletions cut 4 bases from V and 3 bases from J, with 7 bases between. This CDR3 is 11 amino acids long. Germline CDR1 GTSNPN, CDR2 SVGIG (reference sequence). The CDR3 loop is CAWTDLYEQYF. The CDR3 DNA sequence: TGTGCCTGGACGGACCTCTACGAGCAGTACTTC.

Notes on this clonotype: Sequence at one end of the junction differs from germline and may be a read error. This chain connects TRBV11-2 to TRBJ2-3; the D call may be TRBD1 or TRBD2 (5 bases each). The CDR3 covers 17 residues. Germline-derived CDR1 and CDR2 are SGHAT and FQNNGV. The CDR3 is CASSLDLGESSIDTQYF. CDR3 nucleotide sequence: TGTGCCAGCAGCTTAGATCTGGGGGAGTCTAGCATAGATACGCAGTATTTT.

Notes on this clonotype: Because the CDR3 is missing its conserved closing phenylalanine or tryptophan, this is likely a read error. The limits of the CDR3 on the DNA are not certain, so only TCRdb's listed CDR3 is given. The CDR3 sequence is CAGSLHHRTNTGEPFL. The chain joins TRBV5-1 to TRBJ2-2; whether TRBD1, the table's D call, matches the DNA was not checked. Inclusive of both ends, the CDR3 amounts to 16 amino acids. Germline V lookup: CDR1 SGHRS, CDR2 YFSETQ.

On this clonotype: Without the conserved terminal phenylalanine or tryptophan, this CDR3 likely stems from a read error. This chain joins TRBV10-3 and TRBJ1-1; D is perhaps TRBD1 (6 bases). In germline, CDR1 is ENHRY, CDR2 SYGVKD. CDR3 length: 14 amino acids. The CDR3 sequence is CAIQGGGVNTEAFV. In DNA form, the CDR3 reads TGTGCCATCCAAGGGGGAGGAGTGAACACAGAAGCTTTCGTT.

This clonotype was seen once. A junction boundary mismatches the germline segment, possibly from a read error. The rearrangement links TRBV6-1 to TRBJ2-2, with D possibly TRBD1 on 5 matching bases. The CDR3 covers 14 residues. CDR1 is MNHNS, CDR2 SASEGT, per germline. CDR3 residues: CVSREIGAAGELFF. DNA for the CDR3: TGTGTCAGCAGAGAAATAGGGGCAGCCGGGGAGCTGTTTTTT.